The rows below give T cell receptor beta chains drawn from one sample of a study of cytomegalovirus exposure and HLA in healthy donors. Measured with immunoSEQ multiplex PCR; TCRdb has only the in-frame clones, and not every one. The table lists approximately 210,000 clones. The sample taken for sequencing was PBMCs. The receptors here all came from a woman under 40 in good health and CMV-seropositive. Both conserved end residues are part of each CDR3.

v_call: TRBV7-2
j_call: TRBJ2-3
cdr3_aa: CASSPGGRQYF

v_call: TRBV4-1
j_call: TRBJ2-5
cdr3_aa: CASSQGARRETQYF

v_call: TRBV7-9
j_call: TRBJ2-3
cdr3_aa: CASRQGAWGTDTQYF

v_call: TRBV11-2
j_call: TRBJ1-1
cdr3_aa: CASSPSQGQGAFF

v_call: TRBV10-3
j_call: TRBJ2-5
cdr3_aa: CAISESTTGGVETQYF

v_call: TRBV18
j_call: TRBJ1-1
cdr3_aa: CASSLSLVQDNTEAFF

v_call: TRBV28
j_call: TRBJ2-3
cdr3_aa: CASKRSRVRTDTQYF

v_call: TRBV15
j_call: TRBJ1-1
cdr3_aa: CATSSNTEAFF

v_call: TRBV7-2
j_call: TRBJ2-5
cdr3_aa: CASSLNRAGGETQYF

v_call: TRBV5-4
j_call: TRBJ1-3
cdr3_aa: CASSLGIGGIGNTIYF

v_call: TRBV4-3
j_call: TRBJ2-2
cdr3_aa: CASSQDTGRAGELFF

v_call: TRBV25-1
j_call: TRBJ1-5
cdr3_aa: CASSELTGGPNQPQHF

v_call: TRBV11-3
j_call: NA
cdr3_aa: CASSFQTGTAGEQFF

v_call: TRBV4-3
j_call: TRBJ2-2
cdr3_aa: CASSQEAAASGTGGELFF

v_call: TRBV7-6
j_call: TRBJ2-3
cdr3_aa: CASSFGFASTDTQYF